This T cell receptor beta chain was sequenced during a study of spatial heterogeneity in lung cancer. Findings of the study overall: Tumor TCRs that were ubiquitous and expanded showed up in blood more at resection than follow-up.

J lost 2 bases, V lost 5 bases, and 3 bases had no gene match. Germline V gene data show CDR1 as SQVTM and CDR2 as ANQGSEA. There are 14 residues in the CDR3. Every individual TCR cDNA molecule carried its own unique molecular identifier, which allowed correction of PCR and sequencing errors. TCRdb independently ran MiXCR on the 5' RACE reads; one entry per CDR3 protein. The table lists 12,000 or so distinct CDR3 sequences, 13% to 15% of them singletons. Documented time point: sample taken at primary tumor resection. Whole RNA, isolated from tumor, nontumor lung or frozen PBMC, was sequenced without prior sorting. This clonotype came up many times. The antigen remains unidentified.

The TCR originated in a female donor with early-stage non-small cell lung cancer. This sequence joins TRBV29-1 and TRBJ2-7, with 13 bases aligning to TRBD2. The input for sequencing was PBMCs, taken at surgery. The CDR3 protein is CSVRGLAGAYEQYF. CDR3 coding DNA: TGCAGCGTTCGTGGACTAGCGGGAGCCTACGAGCAGTACTTC.